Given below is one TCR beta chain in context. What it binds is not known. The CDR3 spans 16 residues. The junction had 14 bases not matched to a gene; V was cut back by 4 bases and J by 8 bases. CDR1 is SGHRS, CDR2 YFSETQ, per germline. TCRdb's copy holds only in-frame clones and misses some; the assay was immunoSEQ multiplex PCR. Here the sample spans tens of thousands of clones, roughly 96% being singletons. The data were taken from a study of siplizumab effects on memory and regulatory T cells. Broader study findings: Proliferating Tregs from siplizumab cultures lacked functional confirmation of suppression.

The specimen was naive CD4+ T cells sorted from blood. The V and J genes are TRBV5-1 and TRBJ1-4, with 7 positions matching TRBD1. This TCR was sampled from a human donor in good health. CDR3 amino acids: CASSVGGGGQREKLFF. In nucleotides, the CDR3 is TGCGCCAGCAGCGTTGGGGGAGGGGGCCAGAGGGAAAAACTGTTTTTT.